Listed below are T cell receptor beta chains from one sample, sequenced in a study of blood T cell repertoires in COVID-19. Libraries were prepared by immunoSEQ multiplex PCR; TCRdb keeps only in-frame clonotypes and omits some of them. The data show some 160,000 clones, roughly 91% seen once. Input material: peripheral blood. These receptors were collected from a man aged 45-65 years who had recovered from COVID-19. Both conserved end residues are trimmed from each CDR3.

v_gene,j_gene,CDR3aa
TRBV2,TRBJ2-7,ASSEKRIDYEQY
TRBV20-1,TRBJ2-5,SASLGKAAQY
TRBV5-1,TRBJ2-7,ASSSGTGSYEQY
TRBV7-2,TRBJ1-1,ASSSDPGQLNTEAF
TRBV6-2/TRBV6-3,TRBJ2-6,ASSYDRAGSGANVLT
TRBV30,TRBJ2-4,AWSAGQRLAKNIQY
TRBV19,TRBJ1-2,ASRTGTGSYT
TRBV5-4,TRBJ2-7,ASSSLAGGPYEQY
TRBV27,TRBJ1-4,ASSRTVNEKLF
TRBV10-3,TRBJ2-2,AISESTGTGELF
TRBV7-3,TRBJ1-3,ASSLNPSGSGNTIY
TRBV25-1,TRBJ2-3,ASSQTDTQY
TRBV11-2,TRBJ1-4,ASRGTGAVEKLF
TRBV7-3,TRBJ1-2,ASSLNGKRDYT
TRBV11-3,TRBJ2-2,ASSPPEVAGELF
TRBV5-5,TRBJ1-1,ASSPGQGYTEAF
TRBV5-1,TRBJ2-1,ASSLKQPYNEQF
TRBV19,TRBJ1-1,ASSPAGENTEAF
TRBV27,TRBJ1-6,ASGIGGTNSPLH
TRBV4-2,TRBJ2-3,ASSQDSLLAGGITQY
TRBV19,TRBJ1-1,ASSRYPGQANTEAF